A single T cell receptor (beta chain) is shown here with its context. What it binds is not known. The data derive from a study of lymphopenia after photon versus proton radiotherapy. Study-wide results and limits: Only patients who died were analyzed for survival; proton advantage is unproven. After lymphocyte nadir, photon-treated repertoires showed oligoclonal expansion, especially CD8+ Temra. A bigger post-nadir fall in TCR diversity correlated inversely with survival time in deceased patients. Proton therapy kept repertoires fairly stable, unlike photons, which gained effector/memory cells.

V lost 4 bases to trimming and J lost 3 bases, with 13 bases between them. This CDR3 spans 14 amino acids. Germline CDR1 reads MGHDK; CDR2 reads SYGVNS. Sequencing used immunoSEQ multiplex PCR; TCRdb keeps in-frame clones, though not all of them. This table holds roughly 35,000 clones, approximately 81% found once. The source of this sequence is a man in his forties or fifties with gastric cancer. Sequenced here: peripheral blood, sampled from a patient treated with photon-based radiotherapy. The rearrangement joins TRBV25-1 to TRBJ2-7, with D possibly matching TRBD2 (6 bases). CDR3 nucleotides: TGTGCCAGCAGTGTCCGGGGGAACCGCTACGAGCAGTACTTC. This translates into CASSVRGNRYEQYF.